The 17 T cell receptor beta chains below were found in one sample sequenced in a study of Ad26.COV2.S vaccination and SARS-CoV-2 variants. Only in-frame clones appear in the TCRdb table, and some are missing; sequencing was by immunoSEQ multiplex PCR. The sample holds about 480,000 clones, around nine tenths seen once. As for treatment: about 20 received Ad26.COV2.S at low or high dose, single or two shots; about five received placebo; per-sample allocation not given. The samples date from day 63 after the first vaccine or placebo injection. The sample here was peripheral blood, taken in a trial of Ad26.COV2.S vaccine versus placebo. All receptors come from a person between 18 and 65 years old who received the Ad26.COV2.S COVID-19 vaccine or a placebo.

The chain uses TRBV5-8 and TRBJ1-5; 7 positions match TRBD1. CDR3 length equals 15 residues. V shed 2 bases and J 4 bases; nucleotides not matched to a gene: 6. Germline CDR1 reads SGHTS; CDR2 reads YDEGEE. The CDR3 here is CASSFMVQGNQPQHF. CDR3 in DNA: TGTGCCAGCAGCTTCATGGTACAGGGGAATCAGCCCCAGCATTTT.

A single count supports this clone. The J gene is TRBJ1-1, the V gene TRBV4-2; D might be TRBD1 (5 bases). Trimming removed 0 bases at V and 8 bases at J, with 10 bases between. The CDR3 totals 13 residues. Germline V CDR1 and CDR2: LGHNA, YNFKEQ. CDR3 protein: CASSQDQGFEAFF. Here the CDR3 DNA reads TGTGCCAGCAGCCAAGATCAGGGTTTCGAAGCTTTCTTT.

The chain has TRBV18 and TRBJ1-4, with TRBD1 identical over 10 bases. This CDR3 is 14 amino acids long. Germline V lookup: CDR1 KGHSH, CDR2 LQKENI. V gave up 1 base and J gave up 10 bases; unmatched junction bases: 3. The chain's CDR3 is CASSPRRDRGKLFF. CDR3 coding DNA: TGTGCCAGCTCACCACGGCGGGACAGGGGAAAACTGTTTTTT.

In DNA form, the CDR3 reads TGTGCCAGCAGTTACTCAGGGGCTCATGATCAGCCCCAGCATTTT. Translation gives CASSYSGAHDQPQHF. V is TRBV6-5 and J is TRBJ1-5; tentatively, D is TRBD1 (5 bases). Trimming removed 0 bases from V and 5 bases from J, with 11 bases in between. The CDR3 spans 15 residues. Germline values: CDR1 MNHEY, CDR2 SVGAGI.

This chain connects TRBV9 to TRBJ1-1; D is ambiguous. The CDR3 spans 16 residues. Germline V CDR1 and CDR2: SGDLS, YYNGEE. Trimming shortened V by 4 bases and J by 4 bases, and 20 bases separated the two germline ends. The DNA of the CDR3 is TGTGCCAGCAGCATCACACCTATCGGGGTCGGCACTGAAGCTTTCTTT. The encoded protein is CASSITPIGVGTEAFF. Full variable domain (missing parts from reference TRBV9 and TRBJ1-1): DSGVTQTPKHLITATGQRVTLRCSPRSGDLSVYWYQQSLDQGLQFLIQYYNGEERAKGNILERFSAQQFPDLHSELNLSSLELGDSALYFCASSITPIGVGTEAFFGQGTRLTVV.

This chain's CDR3 is CASSQELAGGPFLTQYF. CDR3 sequence (DNA): TGCGCCAGCAGCCAAGAATTAGCGGGAGGCCCGTTCCTGACGCAGTATTTT. The gene calls are TRBV4-3 and TRBJ2-3, with TRBD2 matching over 10 bases. Losses at the gene ends were 0 bases for V and 9 bases for J; bases not matched to a gene: 12. Germline V gene lookup returns CDR1 LGHNA and CDR2 YSLEER. The CDR3 totals 17 residues.

This chain uses TRBV28 with TRBJ2-5; 7 bases line up with TRBD2. The V and J ends lost 2 bases and 4 bases, in that order; junction bases with no gene match: 7. The CDR3 has 15 amino acids. CDR1 is MDHEN and CDR2 is SYDVKM in the germline V gene. The DNA of the CDR3 is TGTGCCAGCAGTTTAGGGTACCGCGGGGGAGAGACCCAGTACTTC. Amino acid sequence: CASSLGYRGGETQYF.

This chain links TRBV5-6 with TRBJ1-6; TRBD1 agrees at 8 bases. The CDR3 sequence is 13 residues long. Trimming cost V 5 bases and J 10 bases; bases outside gene matches: 5. CDR1 and CDR2 (germline): SGHDT, YYEEEE. The CDR3 coding sequence is TGTGCCAGCAGTCGGACAGGGCAATCACCCCTCCACTTT. Translating gives CASSRTGQSPLHF.

This sequence joins TRBV7-3 and TRBJ2-3; D uncertain. Deletions cut 1 base from V and 0 bases from J, with 11 bases between. Germline CDR1 SGHTA, CDR2 FQGTGA. This CDR3 spans 16 amino acids. This chain's CDR3 is CASSLKTPTSTDTQYF. The CDR3 DNA follows: TGTGCCAGCAGCTTAAAGACCCCCACTAGCACAGATACGCAGTATTTT.

V usage is TRBV19 and J usage is TRBJ2-1; D remains ambiguous. The CDR3 covers 13 residues. Germline CDR1 is LNHDA and CDR2 is SQIVND (reference sequence). The germline V and J ends were trimmed by 4 bases and 7 bases, with 11 bases remaining between them. The chain's CDR3 is CASSTNTKNEQFF. The CDR3 nucleotides read TGTGCCAGTAGTACCAACACGAAAAATGAGCAGTTCTTC. Based on the CDR3 plus reference TRBV19 and TRBJ2-1, the full variable domain is DGGITQSPKYLFRKEGQNVTLSCEQNLNHDAMYWYRQDPGQGLRLIYYSQIVNDFQKGDIAEGYSVSREKKESFPLTVTSAQKNPTAFYLCASSTNTKNEQFFGPGTRLTVL.

V and J are TRBV21-1 and TRBJ2-3; the table assigns TRBD2, which was not confirmed against the DNA. TRBV21-1 is described as a pseudogene. The CDR3 contains 16 residues. As DNA, the CDR3 is TGTGCCAGCCTACGGGCGTTAGCCCAAGCGGGAGATACGCAGTATTTT. Protein sequence: CASLRALAQAGDTQYF.

J is TRBJ2-7 and V is TRBV6-5, with a weak D call TRBD2 (6 bases). Germline CDR1 and CDR2: MNHEY and SVGAGI. V was shortened by 6 bases and J by 4 bases, with 10 bases between the two germline ends. This CDR3 has 12 residues. CDR3 protein: CASREGRYEQYF. For the CDR3, the DNA is TGTGCCAGCAGGGAGGGACGGTACGAGCAGTACTTC.

The chain is built from TRBV19 and TRBJ2-1; unclear D gene. There are 12 residues in the CDR3. Trimming stripped 6 bases from V and 4 bases from J, with 7 bases between. Germline V gene lookup returns CDR1 LNHDA and CDR2 SQIVND (reference sequence). This CDR3 is CASSPTYNEQFF. CDR3 DNA: TGTGCCAGTAGCCCTACATACAATGAGCAGTTCTTC.

The chain carries TRBV24-1 and TRBJ2-3; possible D gene TRBD1, 5 bases. Trimming removed 4 bases from V and 7 bases from J, with 8 bases in between. The length of the CDR3 is 12 residues. The V gene's germline CDR1 is KGHDR and CDR2 SFDVKD. CDR3 nucleotides: TGTGCCACCAGTGAAGACAGTTATACGCAGTATTTT. Translated: CATSEDSYTQYF.

The CDR3 sequence is CASSQTGTMNTEAFF. The CDR3 DNA reads TGTGCCAGCAGTCAGACCGGGACAATGAACACTGAAGCTTTCTTT. The chain couples TRBV6-6 to TRBJ1-1, with D perhaps TRBD1 (6 bases). V shed 5 bases and J shed 0 bases, with 13 bases lying between them. The germline V gene encodes CDR1 MNHNY and CDR2 SVGAGI (reference sequence). The CDR3 spans 15 residues.

The chain recombines TRBV7-3 with TRBJ2-1; no clear D. This CDR3 is built from 13 residues. Trimming left V 5 bases short and J 8 bases short, with 13 bases between. Germline CDR1 and CDR2: SGHTA and FQGTGA. As DNA, the CDR3 is TGTGCCAGCAGCCCCCCTAATACGGATGAGCAGTTCTTC. Translating gives CASSPPNTDEQFF.

The chain uses TRBV6-5 and TRBJ2-7; weak D call: TRBD1 (5 bases). CDR1 MNHEY and CDR2 SVGAGI come from the germline V gene. The CDR3 length is 15 residues. The ends were cut back, 2 bases at V and 0 bases at J, with 11 bases in the middle. The CDR3 here is CASSYDLDTSYEQYF. The CDR3 nucleotides read TGTGCCAGCAGTTACGATTTGGACACCTCCTACGAGCAGTACTTC.